This TCR beta chain was recorded in a study of blood T cell repertoires in COVID-19. Looking at the study overall: Sample material is recorded as cDNA or gDNA derived from T cells, B-cell-depleted T cells, or PBMCs.

This CDR3 region has 16 residues. The germline V gene has CDR1 LNHNV and CDR2 YYDKDF (reference sequence). Trimming pared 0 bases from V and 0 bases from J, leaving 12 bases between. The repertoire was sequenced with immunoSEQ multiplex PCR; TCRdb's copy has only in-frame clones and lacks some. Among roughly 140,000 clones, about 86% were seen once, and the ten largest hold 2.5% to 4%. Sequencing was carried out using peripheral blood. The TCR was taken from a man aged 70-80 years with acute or convalescent COVID-19. This chain links TRBV15 with TRBJ2-7; D unclear. The CDR3 loop is CATSRDQSDSSYEQYF. CDR3 DNA: TGTGCCACCAGCAGAGACCAATCCGATAGCTCCTACGAGCAGTACTTC.